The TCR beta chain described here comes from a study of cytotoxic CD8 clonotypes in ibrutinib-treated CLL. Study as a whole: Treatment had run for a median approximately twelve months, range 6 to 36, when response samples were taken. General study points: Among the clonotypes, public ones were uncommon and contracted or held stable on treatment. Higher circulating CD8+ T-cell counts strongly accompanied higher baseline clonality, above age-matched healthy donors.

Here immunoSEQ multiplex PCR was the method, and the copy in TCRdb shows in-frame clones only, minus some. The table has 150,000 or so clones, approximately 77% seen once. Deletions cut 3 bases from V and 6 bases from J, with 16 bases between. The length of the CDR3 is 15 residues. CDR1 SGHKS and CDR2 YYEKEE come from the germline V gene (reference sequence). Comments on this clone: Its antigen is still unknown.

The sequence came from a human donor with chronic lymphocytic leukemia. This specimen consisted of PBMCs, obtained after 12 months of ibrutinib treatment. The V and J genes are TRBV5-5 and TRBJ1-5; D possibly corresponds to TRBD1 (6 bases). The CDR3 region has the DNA TGTGCCAGCAGCTGGGGGGCAGGGAAGGGTCAGCCCCAGCATTTT. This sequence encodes CASSWGAGKGQPQHF.